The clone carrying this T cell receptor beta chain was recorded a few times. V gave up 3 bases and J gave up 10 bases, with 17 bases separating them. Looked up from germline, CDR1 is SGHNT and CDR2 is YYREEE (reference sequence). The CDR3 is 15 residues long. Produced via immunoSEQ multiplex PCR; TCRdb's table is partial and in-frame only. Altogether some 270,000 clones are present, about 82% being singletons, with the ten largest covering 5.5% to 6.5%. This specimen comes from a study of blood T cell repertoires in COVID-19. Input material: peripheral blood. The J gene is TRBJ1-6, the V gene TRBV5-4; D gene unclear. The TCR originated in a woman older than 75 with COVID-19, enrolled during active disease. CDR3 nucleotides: TGTGCCAGCAGCTCCAACCCTGGTTCGAGCTCACCCCTCCACTTT. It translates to CASSSNPGSSSPLHF.